Below, 14 T cell receptor beta chains from the same sample are listed, as sequenced in a study of cytomegalovirus exposure and HLA in healthy donors (dated by TCRdb to the late 2010s). The method was the immunoSEQ multiplex PCR assay. For the multiplex PCR, a mixture combining 60 forward primers for TCR Vbeta segments and 13 reverse primers for TCR Jbeta segments was used. In its TCRdb copy, this immuneACCESS table keeps in-frame sequences only and misses some clones. Where compared with another copy, unresolved V genes explain less than half of these, and the others have no known cause. In this sample the table shows about 170,000 clones, about 75% of which occur a single time. Roughly 1.9% of the sample rests with the top ten. Source material: PBMCs. The receptor set was obtained from a female donor in good health and CMV-seronegative.

The rearrangement uses TRBV2 and TRBJ1-1, with TRBD1 identical over 10 bases. CDR1 and CDR2 (germline): SNHLY, FYNNEI. This CDR3 region has 16 residues. Trimming removed 5 bases from V and 4 bases from J; junction bases left unmatched: 10. The CDR3 is CASSYPGQGFGTEAFF. The CDR3 nucleotides are TGTGCCAGCAGTTATCCGGGACAGGGGTTCGGCACTGAAGCTTTCTTT.

CDR3 in amino acids: CASSDRLAGITDTQYF. The CDR3 coding sequence is TGTGCCAGCAGCGACCGACTAGCGGGCATCACAGATACGCAGTATTTT. The rearrangement links TRBV11-1 to TRBJ2-3, with 10 nucleotides matching TRBD2. The V gene end was trimmed by 5 bases and the J gene end by 2 bases; junction bases not matched to a gene: 7. The CDR3 sequence is 16 residues long. Germline-derived CDR1 and CDR2 are SGHAT and FQDESV (reference sequence).

V and J are TRBV18 and TRBJ1-4; 9 bases map to TRBD1. Germline trimming cut 2 bases from V and 6 bases from J; bases unmatched to any gene: 7. CDR1 is KGHSH and CDR2 is LQKENI in the germline V gene. This CDR3 is built from 16 residues. The CDR3 loop reads CASSPTYRQGDEKLFF. The DNA of the CDR3 is TGTGCCAGCTCACCAACGTATCGACAGGGGGATGAAAAACTGTTTTTT.

This clone was found a few times. V and J are TRBV6-1 and TRBJ2-1; 8 bases are a match to TRBD2. Trimming at V came to 4 bases and at J to 3 bases, leaving 5 bases not matched to a gene. CDR3 length: 15 amino acids. From germline, CDR1 is MNHNS and CDR2 SASEGT. CDR3 DNA sequence: TGTGCCAGCAGTGCCGAGCGGGGGCTCTACAATGAGCAGTTCTTC. This translates into CASSAERGLYNEQFF.

This chain joins TRBV5-1 and TRBJ1-1; 8 bases match TRBD1. V shed 0 bases and J 3 bases; nucleotides not matched to a gene: 1. Germline V lookup: CDR1 SGHRS, CDR2 YFSETQ. The CDR3 extends over 14 amino acids. The CDR3 loop is CASSLGQGYTEAFF. The CDR3 nucleotides are TGCGCCAGCAGCTTGGGACAGGGGTACACTGAAGCTTTCTTT.

The chain carries TRBV19 and TRBJ1-2, with 12 bases fitting TRBD1. The CDR3 extends over 15 amino acids. Trimming took 4 bases from V and 3 from J; bases not matched to a gene: 3. CDR1 is LNHDA, CDR2 SQIVND, per germline (reference sequence). CDR3 in amino acids: CASSRGTGGHYGYTF. CDR3 DNA: TGTGCCAGTAGTAGAGGGACAGGGGGCCACTATGGCTACACCTTC.

V usage is TRBV30 and J usage is TRBJ1-2; D might be TRBD1 (6 bases). The CDR3 runs 13 residues. Per germline, CDR1 GTSNPN and CDR2 SVGIG (reference sequence). V lost 8 bases to trimming and J lost 5 bases, with 18 bases between them. The CDR3 region is CAAPKGGGYGYTF. The CDR3 nucleotides read TGTGCCGCCCCAAAAGGGGGAGGGTATGGCTACACCTTC.

About this clone itself: This sample includes further DNA sequences coding for the same CDR3. J is TRBJ2-3 and V is TRBV7-3; tentatively, D is TRBD2 (5 bases). The CDR3 spans 14 residues. Germline CDR1 is SGHTA and CDR2 is FQGTGA. The V gene lost 5 bases and the J gene lost 0 bases, with 9 bases spanning the gap. The CDR3 here is CASSLGLSTDTQYF. In DNA, the CDR3 is TGTGCCAGCAGCCTAGGACTTAGCACAGATACGCAGTATTTT.

The J gene is TRBJ2-3, the V gene TRBV7-9; the D gene is possibly TRBD2 (6 bases). CDR1 is SEHNR and CDR2 is FQNEAQ in the germline V gene (reference sequence). The CDR3 consists of 16 residues. Between the trimmed V and J ends, which lost 5 bases and 0 bases, there was a span of 15 bases. The CDR3 DNA reads as TGTGCCAGCAGCAAAAAGGGACTGGCTAGCACAGATACGCAGTATTTT. Its protein product is CASSKKGLASTDTQYF.

The genes are TRBV12-1 and TRBJ2-7; the table's TRBD1 call for D was not verified on the DNA. TRBV12-1 is a known pseudogene. CDR3 length: 18 residues. This chain's CDR3 is CASSFDSRRQDAGSEQYF. The CDR3 coding sequence is TGTGCCAGCAGCTTTGACTCCCGGAGACAGGATGCCGGATCCGAGCAGTACTTC.

This rearrangement joins TRBV4-2 to TRBJ2-1, with TRBD1 matching over 10 bases. V was pared by 2 bases and J by 5 bases, with 6 bases of the junction left unmatched. CDR1 and CDR2 (germline): LGHNA, YNFKEQ. CDR3 length: 16 residues. This CDR3 is CASSQLGTGADNEQFF. CDR3 coding DNA: TGTGCCAGCAGCCAACTTGGGACAGGGGCTGACAATGAGCAGTTCTTC.

This chain uses TRBV4-1 with TRBJ1-2, with D possibly being TRBD1 (6 bases). V lost 3 bases to trimming and J lost 4 bases, with 18 bases between them. The germline CDR1 and CDR2 sequences are MGHRA and YSYEKL. This CDR3 is built from 16 residues. CDR3 nucleotides: TGCGCCAGCAGCCAGGCCGGGACACCACCTACCTATGGCTACACCTTC. It translates to CASSQAGTPPTYGYTF.

This clone came up a few times. This CDR3 reads CASSSRGGGLEKLFF. The DNA of the CDR3 is TGTGCCAGCAGTTCGAGAGGGGGGGGTTTGGAAAAACTGTTTTTT. The chain joins TRBV7-3 to TRBJ1-4; perhaps TRBD1 as D (6 bases). The CDR3 runs to 15 residues. The germline CDR1 and CDR2 sequences are SGHTA and FQGTGA. Between the trimmed V and J ends, which lost 6 bases and 8 bases, there was a span of 19 bases.

The chain links TRBV10-3 to TRBJ2-1; D perhaps matches TRBD1 (5 bases). This CDR3 contains 15 residues. Trimming pared 2 bases from V and 0 bases from J, leaving 8 bases between. Germline values: CDR1 ENHRY, CDR2 SYGVKD. In nucleotides, the CDR3 is TGTGCCATCAGTGAGGGCAGGGACTCCTACAATGAGCAGTTCTTC. It yields the protein CAISEGRDSYNEQFF.